What follows is one T cell receptor (beta chain) and its context. The sample comes from a study of shared clonotypes between healthy human individuals. On the study more broadly: CD4 naive and CD4 memory each took three plates per donor, while CD8 naive took two and CD8 memory one.

Recent vaccinations or acute infections were absent in the healthy HIV-negative adult donors. Some clones are missing from TCRdb's copy, which holds only in-frame ones; the method was immunoSEQ multiplex PCR. The repertoire holds over 850,000 clones, with more than 75% as singletons. The germline V gene encodes CDR1 LNHDA and CDR2 SQIVND (reference sequence). V lost 4 bases to trimming and J lost 0 bases, with 14 bases between them. The CDR3 consists of 16 residues. The sequencing sample was made of memory CD4+ T cells from PBMCs. Sample subset: CD45RA-negative fraction. The chain employs TRBV19 and TRBJ2-3; D is unresolved. The TCR originated in a man between 18 and 35 years old in good health. Some clones in this sample may be carry-over from other donors' samples. In DNA form, the CDR3 reads TGTGCCAGTAGTAAGGTGATCGTCGCTAGCACAGATACGCAGTATTTT. It is translated as CASSKVIVASTDTQYF. Based on the CDR3 plus reference TRBV19 and TRBJ2-3, the full variable domain is DGGITQSPKYLFRKEGQNVTLSCEQNLNHDAMYWYRQDPGQGLRLIYYSQIVNDFQKGDIAEGYSVSREKKESFPLTVTSAQKNPTAFYLCASSKVIVASTDTQYFGPGTRLTVL.